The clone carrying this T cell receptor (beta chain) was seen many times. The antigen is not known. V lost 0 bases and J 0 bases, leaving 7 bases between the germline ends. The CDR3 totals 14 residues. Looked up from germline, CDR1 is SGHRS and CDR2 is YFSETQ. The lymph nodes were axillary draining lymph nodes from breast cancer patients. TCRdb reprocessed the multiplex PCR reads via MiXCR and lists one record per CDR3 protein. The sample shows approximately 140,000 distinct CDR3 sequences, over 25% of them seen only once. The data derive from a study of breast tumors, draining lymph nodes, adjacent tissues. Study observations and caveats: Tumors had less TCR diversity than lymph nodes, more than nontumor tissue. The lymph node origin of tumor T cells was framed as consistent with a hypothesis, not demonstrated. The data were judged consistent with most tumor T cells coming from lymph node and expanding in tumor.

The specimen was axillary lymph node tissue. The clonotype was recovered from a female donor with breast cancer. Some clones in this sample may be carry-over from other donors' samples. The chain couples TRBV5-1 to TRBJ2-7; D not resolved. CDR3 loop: CASSLEGDSYEQYF. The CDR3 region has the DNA TGCGCCAGCAGCTTGGAGGGCGACTCCTACGAGCAGTACTTC.